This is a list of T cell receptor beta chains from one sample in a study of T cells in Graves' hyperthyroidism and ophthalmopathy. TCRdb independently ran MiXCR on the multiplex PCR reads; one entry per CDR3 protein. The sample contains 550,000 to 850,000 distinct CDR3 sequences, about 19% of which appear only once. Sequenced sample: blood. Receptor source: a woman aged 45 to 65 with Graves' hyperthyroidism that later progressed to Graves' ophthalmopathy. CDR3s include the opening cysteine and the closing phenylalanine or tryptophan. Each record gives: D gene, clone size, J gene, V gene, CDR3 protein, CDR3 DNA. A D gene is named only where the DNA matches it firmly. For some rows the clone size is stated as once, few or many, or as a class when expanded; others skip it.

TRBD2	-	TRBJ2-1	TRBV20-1	CSASDSGTSGGNEQFF	TGCAGTGCTAGCGATTCTGGGACTAGCGGGGGCAATGAGCAGTTCTTC
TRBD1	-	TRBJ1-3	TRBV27	CASSVDRGMGNTIYF	TGTGCCAGCAGTGTCGACAGGGGGATGGGAAACACCATATATTTT
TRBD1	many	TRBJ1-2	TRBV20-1	CSANTGAAYGYTF	TGCAGTGCCAACACAGGGGCCGCCTATGGCTACACCTTC
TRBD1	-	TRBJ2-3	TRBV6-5	CASSYPDRVKDTQYF	TGTGCCAGCAGTTACCCGGACAGGGTGAAAGATACGCAGTATTTT
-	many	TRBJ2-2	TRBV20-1	CSAQGGKPGTNTGELFF	TGCAGTGCGCAGGGCGGGAAGCCGGGTACGAACACCGGGGAGCTGTTTTTT
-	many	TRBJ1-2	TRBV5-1	CASSLGGRNYGYTF	TGCGCCAGCAGCTTGGGGGGACGAAACTATGGCTACACCTTC
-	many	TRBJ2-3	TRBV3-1	CASSSNSGPGATDTQYF	TGTGCCAGCAGCTCTAATTCCGGGCCTGGAGCCACAGATACGCAGTATTTT
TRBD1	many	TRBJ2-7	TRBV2	CASDRGVLEQYF	TGTGCCAGCGACAGGGGGGTCCTGGAGCAGTACTTC
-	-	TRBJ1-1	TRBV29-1	CSVEDQRNTEAFF	TGCAGCGTTGAAGATCAGAGAAACACTGAAGCTTTCTTT
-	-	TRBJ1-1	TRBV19	CASSIGWIHNTEAFF	TGTGCCAGTAGTATAGGATGGATTCACAACACTGAAGCTTTCTTT
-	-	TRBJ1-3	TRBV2	CASRGSSNTIYF	TGTGCCAGCAGAGGCAGTTCAAACACCATATATTTT
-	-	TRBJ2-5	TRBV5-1	CASRRDGGETQYF	TGCGCCAGCAGACGTGACGGCGGGGAGACCCAGTACTTC
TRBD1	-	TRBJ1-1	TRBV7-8	CASSFVTGTGGGLNTEAFF	TGTGCCAGCAGCTTCGTTACCGGGACAGGGGGTGGGTTGAACACTGAAGCTTTCTTT
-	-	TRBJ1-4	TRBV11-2	CASSSTGGPTDEKLFF	TGTGCCAGCAGCTCGACTGGGGGCCCAACTGATGAAAAACTGTTTTTT
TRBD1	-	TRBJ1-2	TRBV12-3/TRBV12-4	CASKIQGRDGYTF	TGTGCCAGTAAGATACAGGGGCGAGATGGCTACACCTTC
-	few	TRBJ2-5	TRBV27	CASSLSYTGEIQETQYF	TGTGCCAGCAGTTTATCTTACACAGGCGAAATACAAGAGACCCAGTACTTC
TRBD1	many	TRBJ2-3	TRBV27	CASSKLTGTGGGTQYF	TGTGCCAGCAGTAAACTAACCGGGACAGGGGGCGGTACGCAGTATTTT
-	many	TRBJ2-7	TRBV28	CASSLQGATYEQYF	TGTGCCAGCAGTTTACAGGGAGCCACCTACGAGCAGTACTTC
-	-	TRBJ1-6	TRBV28	CASSPRTGTVNSPLHF	TGTGCCAGCAGTCCAAGAACCGGGACCGTTAATTCACCCCTCCACTTT
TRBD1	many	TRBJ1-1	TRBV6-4	CASREQTGSNTEAFF	TGTGCCAGCAGAGAACAGACAGGGTCAAACACTGAAGCTTTCTTT
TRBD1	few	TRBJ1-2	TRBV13	CASSLVGQETNYGYTF	TGTGCCAGCAGCTTAGTTGGACAGGAGACTAACTATGGCTACACCTTC
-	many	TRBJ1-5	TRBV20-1	CSASRSSNQPQHF	TGCAGTGCTAGTAGGTCGAGCAATCAGCCCCAGCATTTT
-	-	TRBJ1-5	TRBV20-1	CSARLSGRTNQPQHF	TGCAGTGCTAGATTGTCGGGCAGAACCAATCAGCCCCAGCATTTT
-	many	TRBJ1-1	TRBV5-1	CASSLEQGATEAFF	TGCGCCAGCAGCTTAGAGCAGGGCGCCACTGAAGCTTTCTTT
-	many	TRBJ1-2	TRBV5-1	CASSTGSVTHYGYTF	TGCGCCAGCAGCACGGGGAGCGTAACGCACTATGGCTACACCTTC
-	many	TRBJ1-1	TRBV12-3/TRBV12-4	CASRALGGRTEAFF	TGTGCCAGCAGGGCTTTAGGGGGGCGAACTGAAGCTTTCTTT
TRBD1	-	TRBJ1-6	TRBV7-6	CASSGDRANSPLHF	TGTGCCAGCAGCGGGGACAGGGCGAATTCACCCCTCCACTTT
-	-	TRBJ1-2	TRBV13	CTSSPRGGYGYTF	TGTACCAGCAGCCCTCGGGGGGGGTATGGCTACACCTTC
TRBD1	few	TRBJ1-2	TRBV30	CAWSEGQGTFPQWYGYTF	TGTGCCTGGAGTGAGGGACAGGGGACGTTCCCTCAGTGGTATGGCTACACCTTC
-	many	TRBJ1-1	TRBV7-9	CASSAQGSTNTEAFF	TGTGCCAGCAGCGCCCAGGGATCAACGAACACTGAAGCTTTCTTT
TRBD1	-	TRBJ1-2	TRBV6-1	CASSPGTAKNYYGYTF	TGTGCCAGCAGTCCGGGGACAGCAAAGAACTACTATGGCTACACCTTC
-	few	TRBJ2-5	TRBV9	CASSVEQRLQETQYF	TGTGCCAGCAGCGTAGAACAGCGATTGCAAGAGACCCAGTACTTC